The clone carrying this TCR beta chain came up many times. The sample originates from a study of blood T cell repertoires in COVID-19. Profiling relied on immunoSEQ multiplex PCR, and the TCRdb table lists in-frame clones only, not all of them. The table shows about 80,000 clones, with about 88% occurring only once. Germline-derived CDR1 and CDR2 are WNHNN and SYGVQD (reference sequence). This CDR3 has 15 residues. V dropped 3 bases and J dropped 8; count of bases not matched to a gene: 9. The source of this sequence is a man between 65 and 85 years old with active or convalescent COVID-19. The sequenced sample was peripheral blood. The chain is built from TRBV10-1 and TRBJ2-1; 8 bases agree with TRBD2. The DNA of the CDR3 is TGCGCCAGCAGTGAAACTCTAGCCGGGGGGGATGAGCAGTTCTTC. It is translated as CASSETLAGGDEQFF.